This record looks at one TCR beta chain sequence and its context. Its specificity is not known. Losses at the gene ends were 6 bases for V and 2 bases for J; bases not matched to a gene: 9. Germline CDR1 and CDR2: DFQATT and SNEGSKA (reference sequence). The CDR3 spans 15 residues. Template switching supplied a universal primer site; unique molecular identifiers were carried on the cDNA. One entry per CDR3 protein results from TCRdb running MiXCR on the 5' RACE reads. The repertoire holds around 480,000 distinct CDR3 sequences, with 14% as singletons. The data were taken from a study of identical twins. Study results and limitations: The more abundant beta clonotypes in cord blood had fewer insertions, and memory repertoires did not show this. Zero-insertion analyses were open to partial confounding by invariant MAIT and iNKT cells.

These data were also reused for a study on yellow fever vaccine responses in identical twins.

Sequencing was done on a sample of CD4+ T cells sorted from blood. J is TRBJ2-3 and V is TRBV20-1; TRBD1 agrees at 9 bases. The receptor was derived from a woman between 18 and 29 years old in good health. The CDR3: CSARPGTGTTDTQYF. In DNA form, the CDR3 reads TGCAGTGCCCGACCCGGGACAGGGACCACAGATACGCAGTATTTT.